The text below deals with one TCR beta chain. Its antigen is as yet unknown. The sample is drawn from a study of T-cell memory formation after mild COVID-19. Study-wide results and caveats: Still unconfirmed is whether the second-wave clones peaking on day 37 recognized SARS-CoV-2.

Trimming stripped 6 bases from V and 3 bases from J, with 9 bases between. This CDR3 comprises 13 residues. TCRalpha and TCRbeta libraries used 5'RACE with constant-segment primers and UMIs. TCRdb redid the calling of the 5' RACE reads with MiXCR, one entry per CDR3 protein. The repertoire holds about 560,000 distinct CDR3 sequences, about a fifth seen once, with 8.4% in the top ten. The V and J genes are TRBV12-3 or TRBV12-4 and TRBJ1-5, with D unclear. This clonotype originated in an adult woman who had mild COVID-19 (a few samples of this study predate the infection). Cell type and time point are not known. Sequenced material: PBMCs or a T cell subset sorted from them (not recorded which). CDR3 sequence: CASSFGVNQPQHF. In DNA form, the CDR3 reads TGTGCCAGCAGCTTCGGGGTCAATCAGCCCCAGCATTTT.